The clone carrying this TCR beta chain came up a few times. Antigen: not known. This specimen belongs to a study of cytomegalovirus exposure and HLA in healthy donors. Study-wide results and limits: Within an earlier analysis, most TCR beta V segments proved productive either about 90% or about 30% of the time. Rarity characterized most TCR sequences, yet some public TCRs appeared in many donors.

The primer mix had 60 Vbeta and 13 Jbeta primers. TCRdb's table, derived via immunoSEQ multiplex PCR, lists solely in-frame clones and lacks some. The table lists 120,000 to 150,000 clones, over 75% of them singletons. Per the germline V gene, CDR1 is MNHEY and CDR2 is SMNVEV (reference sequence). The CDR3 has 15 residues. Trimming left V 5 bases short and J 1 base short, with 12 bases between. This clonotype was sampled from a male donor in good health and CMV-seronegative. Material for sequencing was PBMCs. The rearrangement joins TRBV27 to TRBJ1-5, with a tentative D call TRBD1 (6 bases). This chain's CDR3 is CASSPTGSSNQPQHF. CDR3 sequence (DNA): TGTGCCAGCAGTCCTACAGGGTCGAGCAATCAGCCCCAGCATTTT.